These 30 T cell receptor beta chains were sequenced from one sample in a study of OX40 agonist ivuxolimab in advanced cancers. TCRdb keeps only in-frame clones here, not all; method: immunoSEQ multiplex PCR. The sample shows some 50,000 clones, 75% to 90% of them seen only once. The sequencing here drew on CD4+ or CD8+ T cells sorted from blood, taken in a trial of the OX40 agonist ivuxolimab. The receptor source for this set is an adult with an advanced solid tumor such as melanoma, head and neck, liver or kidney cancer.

The CDR3 coding sequence is TGTGCCAGCAGCTTAGACAGGCACAACGAGCAGTACTTC. It yields the protein CASSLDRHNEQYF. This chain joins TRBV11-3 and TRBJ2-7; D gene uncertain. CDR1 and CDR2 (germline): SGHNT, YENEEA. V lost 0 bases to trimming and J lost 5 bases, with 8 bases between them. The CDR3 runs to 13 residues.

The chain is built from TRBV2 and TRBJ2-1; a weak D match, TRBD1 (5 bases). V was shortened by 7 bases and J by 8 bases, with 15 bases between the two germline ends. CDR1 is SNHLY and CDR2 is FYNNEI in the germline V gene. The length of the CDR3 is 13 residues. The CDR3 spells CASTLSGAHEQFF. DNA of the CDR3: TGTGCCAGCACCCTTAGTGGGGCCCATGAGCAGTTCTTC.

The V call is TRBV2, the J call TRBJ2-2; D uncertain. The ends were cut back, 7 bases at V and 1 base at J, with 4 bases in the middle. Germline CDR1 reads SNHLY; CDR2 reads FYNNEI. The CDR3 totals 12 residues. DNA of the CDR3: TGTGCCAGCAAAATGAACACCGGGGAGCTGTTTTTT. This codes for CASKMNTGELFF.

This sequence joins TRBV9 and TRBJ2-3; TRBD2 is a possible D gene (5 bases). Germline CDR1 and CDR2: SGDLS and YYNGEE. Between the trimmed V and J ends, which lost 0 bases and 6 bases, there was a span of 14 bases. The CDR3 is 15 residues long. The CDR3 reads CASSVVSERGDTQYF. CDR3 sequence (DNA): TGTGCCAGCAGCGTAGTGTCAGAGAGAGGGGATACGCAGTATTTT.

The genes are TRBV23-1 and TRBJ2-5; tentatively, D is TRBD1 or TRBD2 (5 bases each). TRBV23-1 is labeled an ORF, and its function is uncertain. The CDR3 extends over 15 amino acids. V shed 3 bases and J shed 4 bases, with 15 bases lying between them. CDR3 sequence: CASSQIPGTGETQYF. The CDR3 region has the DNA TGCGCCAGCAGTCAGATTCCAGGGACCGGAGAGACCCAGTACTTC.

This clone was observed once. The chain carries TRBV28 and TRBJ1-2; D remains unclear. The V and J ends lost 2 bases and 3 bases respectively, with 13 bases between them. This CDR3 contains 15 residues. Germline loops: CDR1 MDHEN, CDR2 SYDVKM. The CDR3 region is CASSLETGSYYGYTF. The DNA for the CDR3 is TGTGCCAGCAGTTTAGAAACCGGCAGTTACTATGGCTACACCTTC.

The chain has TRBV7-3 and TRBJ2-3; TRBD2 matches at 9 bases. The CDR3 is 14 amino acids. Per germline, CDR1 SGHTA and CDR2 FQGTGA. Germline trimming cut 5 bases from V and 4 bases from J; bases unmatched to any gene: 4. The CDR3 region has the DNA TGTGCCAGCAGCGTAGCGGGGGCCTCAGATACGCAGTATTTT. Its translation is CASSVAGASDTQYF.

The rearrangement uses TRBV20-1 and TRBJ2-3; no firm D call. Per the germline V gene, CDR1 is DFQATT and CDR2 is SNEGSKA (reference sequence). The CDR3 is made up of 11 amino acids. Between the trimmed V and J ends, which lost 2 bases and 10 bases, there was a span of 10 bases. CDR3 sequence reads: CSARPVWAQYF. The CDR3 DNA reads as TGCAGTGCTAGACCCGTTTGGGCGCAGTATTTT.

CDR3 DNA: TGTGCCAGCACCCAGCTTTCCTTCTATGGCTACACCTTC. Protein: CASTQLSFYGYTF. The chain is built from TRBV6-1 and TRBJ1-2; D remains unclear. The CDR3 covers 13 residues. Trimming stripped 7 bases from V and 4 bases from J, with 13 bases between. Germline CDR1 is MNHNS and CDR2 is SASEGT.

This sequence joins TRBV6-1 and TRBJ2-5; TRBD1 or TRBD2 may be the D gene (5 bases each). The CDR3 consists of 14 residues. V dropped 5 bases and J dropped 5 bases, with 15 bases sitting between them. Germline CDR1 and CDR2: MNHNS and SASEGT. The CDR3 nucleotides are TGTGCCAGCAGTCCCAGGGCTAGCTCCGAGACCCAGTACTTC. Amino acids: CASSPRASSETQYF.

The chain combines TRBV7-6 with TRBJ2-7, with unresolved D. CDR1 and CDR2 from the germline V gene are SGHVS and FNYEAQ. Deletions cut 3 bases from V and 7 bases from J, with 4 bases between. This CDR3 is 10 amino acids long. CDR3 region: CASSLGEQYF. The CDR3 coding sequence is TGTGCCAGCAGCTTGGGAGAGCAGTACTTC. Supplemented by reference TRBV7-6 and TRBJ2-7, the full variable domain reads GAGVSQSPRYKVTKRGQDVALRCDPISGHVSLYWYRQALGQGPEFLTYFNYEAQQDKSGLPNDRFSAERPEGSISTLTIQRTEQRDSAMYRCASSLGEQYFGPGTRLTVT.

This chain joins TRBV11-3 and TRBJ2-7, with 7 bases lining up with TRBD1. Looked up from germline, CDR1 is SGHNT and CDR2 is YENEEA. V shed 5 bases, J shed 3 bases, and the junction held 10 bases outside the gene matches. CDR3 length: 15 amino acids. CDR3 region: CASSPVGQGVYEQYF. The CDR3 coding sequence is TGTGCCAGCAGCCCCGTGGGGCAGGGGGTCTACGAGCAGTACTTC.

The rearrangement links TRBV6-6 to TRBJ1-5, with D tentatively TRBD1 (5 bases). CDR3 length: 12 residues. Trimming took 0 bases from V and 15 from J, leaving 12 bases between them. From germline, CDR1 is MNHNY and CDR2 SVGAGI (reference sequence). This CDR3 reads CASSYSRAAPHF. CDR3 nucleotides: TGTGCCAGCAGTTACTCCAGGGCGGCCCCGCATTTT.

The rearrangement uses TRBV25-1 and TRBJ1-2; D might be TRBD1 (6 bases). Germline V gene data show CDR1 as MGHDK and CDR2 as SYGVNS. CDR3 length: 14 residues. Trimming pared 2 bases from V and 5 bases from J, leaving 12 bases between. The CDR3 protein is CASSEDGRGYGYTF. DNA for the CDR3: TGTGCCAGCAGTGAAGACGGCAGGGGATATGGCTACACCTTC.

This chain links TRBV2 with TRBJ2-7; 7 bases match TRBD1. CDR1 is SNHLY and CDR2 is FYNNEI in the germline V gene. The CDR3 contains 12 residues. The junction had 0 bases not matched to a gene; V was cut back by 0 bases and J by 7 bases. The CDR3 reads CASSEADREQYF. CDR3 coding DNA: TGTGCCAGCAGTGAAGCGGACAGGGAGCAGTACTTC.

Written as DNA, the CDR3 is TGTGCCAGCAGTCCCTCGTACCAAGAGACCCAGTACTTC. This sequence encodes CASSPSYQETQYF. This chain connects TRBV27 to TRBJ2-5, with no clear D. CDR1 MNHEY and CDR2 SMNVEV come from the germline V gene (reference sequence). This CDR3 comprises 13 residues. Between the trimmed V and J ends, which lost 5 bases and 0 bases, there was a span of 7 bases.

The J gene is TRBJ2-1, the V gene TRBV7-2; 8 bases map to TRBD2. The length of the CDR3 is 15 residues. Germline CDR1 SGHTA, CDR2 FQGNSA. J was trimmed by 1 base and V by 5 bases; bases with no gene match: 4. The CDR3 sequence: CASSVTSGSYNEQFF. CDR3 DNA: TGTGCCAGCAGCGTCACTAGCGGTTCCTACAATGAGCAGTTCTTC.

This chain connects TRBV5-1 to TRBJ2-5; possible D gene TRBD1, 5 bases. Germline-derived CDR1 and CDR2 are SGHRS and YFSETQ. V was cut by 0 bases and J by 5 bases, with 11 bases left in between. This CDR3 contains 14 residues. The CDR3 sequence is CASSLGRYRETQYF. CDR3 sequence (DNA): TGCGCCAGCAGCTTGGGCCGGTACAGGGAGACCCAGTACTTC.

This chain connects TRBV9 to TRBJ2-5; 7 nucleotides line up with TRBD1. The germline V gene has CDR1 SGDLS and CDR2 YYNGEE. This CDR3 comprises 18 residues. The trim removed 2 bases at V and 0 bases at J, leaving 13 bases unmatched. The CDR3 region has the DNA TGTGCCAGCAGCGTCAGTCCCTGGACAGGAGAGTACCAAGAGACCCAGTACTTC. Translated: CASSVSPWTGEYQETQYF.

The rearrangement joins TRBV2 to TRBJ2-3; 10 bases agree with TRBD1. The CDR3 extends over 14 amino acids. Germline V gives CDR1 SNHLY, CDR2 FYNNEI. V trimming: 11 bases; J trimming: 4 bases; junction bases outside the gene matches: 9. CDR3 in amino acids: CALAGTGAADTQYF. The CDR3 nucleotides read TGTGCCCTCGCAGGGACAGGGGCGGCAGATACGCAGTATTTT.

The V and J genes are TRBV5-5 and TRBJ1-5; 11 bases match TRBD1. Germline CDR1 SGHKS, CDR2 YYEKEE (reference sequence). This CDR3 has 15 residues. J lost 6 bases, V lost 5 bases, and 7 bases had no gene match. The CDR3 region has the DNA TGTGCCAGCAGTCCTCGGACAGGGGGCTCTCAGCCCCAGCATTTT. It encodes CASSPRTGGSQPQHF. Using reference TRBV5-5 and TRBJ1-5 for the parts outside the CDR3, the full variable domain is DAGVTQSPTHLIKTRGQQVTLRCSPISGHKSVSWYQQVLGQGPQFIFQYYEKEERGRGNFPDRFSARQFPNYSSELNVNALLLGDSALYLCASSPRTGGSQPQHFGDGTRLSIL.

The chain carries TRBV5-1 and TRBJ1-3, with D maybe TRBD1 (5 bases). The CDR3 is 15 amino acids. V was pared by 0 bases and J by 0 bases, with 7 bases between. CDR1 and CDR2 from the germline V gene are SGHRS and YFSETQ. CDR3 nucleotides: TGCGCCAGCAGCTTGGAACAGGTCTCTGGAAACACCATATATTTT. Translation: CASSLEQVSGNTIYF.

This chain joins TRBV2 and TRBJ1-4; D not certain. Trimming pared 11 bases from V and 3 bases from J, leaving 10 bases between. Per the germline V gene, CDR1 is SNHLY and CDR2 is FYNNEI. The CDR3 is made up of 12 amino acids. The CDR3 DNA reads TGTGCCGGAGCCAGACCTAATGAAAAACTGTTTTTT. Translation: CAGARPNEKLFF.

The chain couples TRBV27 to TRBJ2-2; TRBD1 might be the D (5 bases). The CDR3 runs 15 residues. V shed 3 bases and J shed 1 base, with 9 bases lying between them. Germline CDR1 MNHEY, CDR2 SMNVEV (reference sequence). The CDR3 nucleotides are TGTGCCAGCAGTTTCAGGGTCGGGAACACCGGGGAGCTGTTTTTT. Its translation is CASSFRVGNTGELFF.

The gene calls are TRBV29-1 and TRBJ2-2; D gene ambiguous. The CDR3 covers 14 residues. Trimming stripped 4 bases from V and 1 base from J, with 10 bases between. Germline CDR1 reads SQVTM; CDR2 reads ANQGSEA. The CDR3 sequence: CSVVAQRNTGELFF. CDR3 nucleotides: TGCAGCGTTGTAGCACAGAGGAACACCGGGGAGCTGTTTTTT.

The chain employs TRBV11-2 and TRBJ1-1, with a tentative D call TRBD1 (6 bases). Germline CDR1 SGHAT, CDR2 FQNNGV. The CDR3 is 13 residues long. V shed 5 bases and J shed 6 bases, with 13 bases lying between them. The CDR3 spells CASSPRTDAEAFF. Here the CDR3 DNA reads TGTGCCAGCAGCCCGCGGACAGACGCTGAAGCTTTCTTT.

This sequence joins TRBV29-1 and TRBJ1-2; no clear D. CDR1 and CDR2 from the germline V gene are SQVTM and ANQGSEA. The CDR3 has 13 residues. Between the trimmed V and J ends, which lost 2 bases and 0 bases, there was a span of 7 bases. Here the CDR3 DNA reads TGCAGCGTTGAATCTGGCCCTAACTATGGCTACACCTTC. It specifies CSVESGPNYGYTF.

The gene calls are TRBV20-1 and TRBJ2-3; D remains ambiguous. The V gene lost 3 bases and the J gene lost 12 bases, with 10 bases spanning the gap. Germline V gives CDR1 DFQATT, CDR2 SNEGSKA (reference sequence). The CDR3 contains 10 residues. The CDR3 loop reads CSASYGFQYF. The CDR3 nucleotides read TGCAGTGCTAGTTACGGTTTCCAGTATTTT.

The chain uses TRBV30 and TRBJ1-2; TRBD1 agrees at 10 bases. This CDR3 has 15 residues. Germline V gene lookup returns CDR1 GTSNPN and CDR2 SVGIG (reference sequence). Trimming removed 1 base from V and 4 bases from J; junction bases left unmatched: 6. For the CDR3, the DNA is TGTGCCTGGAGTGGGACAGGGGGACTGTTCTATGGCTACACCTTC. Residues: CAWSGTGGLFYGYTF.

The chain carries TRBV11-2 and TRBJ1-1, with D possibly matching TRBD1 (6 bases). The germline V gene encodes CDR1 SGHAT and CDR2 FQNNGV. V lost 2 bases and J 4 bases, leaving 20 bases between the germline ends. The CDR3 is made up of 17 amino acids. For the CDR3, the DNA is TGTGCCAGCAGCTTATGGGGCGTGGGCAGGGGAAGCACTGAAGCTTTCTTT. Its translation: CASSLWGVGRGSTEAFF.